This is a list of T cell receptor beta chains from one sample in a study of graft-versus-host responses after intestinal transplantation. Sequencing used immunoSEQ multiplex PCR; TCRdb keeps in-frame clones, though not all of them. The sample holds about 90,000 clones; over 80% are singletons and the top ten take less than 1.5%. Their antigen targets remain unknown. Sequenced here: unstimulated CD8+ T cells sorted from spleen or lymph node cells, sampled before transplant. Receptors were obtained from a human donor who was the organ donor for an intestinal transplant. The CDR3 runs from the conserved cysteine through the conserved F or W. D genes are given only for firm matches. Some rows mark clone size as missing; the rest say once, few, many or name a class of expanded clone.

DNA: TGTGCCAGCAGTTTTCGGGCAGGGGGATGGGAGACCCAGTACTTC
CDR3: CASSFRAGGWETQYF
length: 15
V: TRBV27
D: TRBD1
J: TRBJ2-5
size: once

DNA: TGTGCCAGCAGGGAGAGGACAGGGTATAATTCACCCCTCCACTTT
CDR3: CASRERTGYNSPLHF
length: 15
V: TRBV13
D: TRBD1
J: TRBJ1-6
size: -

DNA: TGTGCCAGCAGTTCCCAAGGGACAGGGGAGAGCAATCAGCCCCAGCATTTT
CDR3: CASSSQGTGESNQPQHF
length: 17
V: TRBV28
D: TRBD1
J: TRBJ1-5
size: -

DNA: TGTGCCAGCAGACGGGGTCGGGGACTAGTTGGAGATACGCAGTATTTT
CDR3: CASRRGRGLVGDTQYF
length: 16
V: TRBV7-9
D: TRBD2
J: TRBJ2-3
size: -

DNA: TGTGCCAGCAGCTACGGTCCCAGGAACTATGGCTACACCTTC
CDR3: CASSYGPRNYGYTF
length: 14
V: TRBV7-9
D: -
J: TRBJ1-2
size: -

DNA: TGTGCCAGCAGTGAAGTCTTACCGGGGACTTATAGCTCCTACGAGCAGTACTTC
CDR3: CASSEVLPGTYSSYEQYF
length: 18
V: TRBV2
D: -
J: TRBJ2-7
size: -

DNA: TGTGCCAGCAGCACAAGCGATAGCGGGGAAAGCACAGATACGCAGTATTTT
CDR3: CASSTSDSGESTDTQYF
length: 17
V: TRBV13
D: TRBD2
J: TRBJ2-3
size: -

DNA: TGTGCCAGCTCACCGTCTCAGCGGGGGGTCGGAGAGACCCAGTACTTC
CDR3: CASSPSQRGVGETQYF
length: 16
V: TRBV18
D: TRBD2
J: TRBJ2-5
size: -

DNA: TGTGCCAGCCTCGAGGGAGTAAACACTGAAGCTTTCTTT
CDR3: CASLEGVNTEAFF
length: 13
V: TRBV6-5
D: -
J: TRBJ1-1
size: -

DNA: TGTGCCAGCAGCCCGCGGACAGGGGGTGGTGCAGATACGCAGTATTTT
CDR3: CASSPRTGGGADTQYF
length: 16
V: TRBV5-5
D: TRBD1
J: TRBJ2-3
size: -

DNA: TGCGCCAGCAGCATCCCGGGCGCGGGAGACACCGGGGAGCTGTTTTTT
CDR3: CASSIPGAGDTGELFF
length: 16
V: TRBV5-1
D: TRBD2
J: TRBJ2-2
size: -

DNA: TGTGCCAGCAGCCCCCGGGGGGCTCAGCCCCAGCATTTT
CDR3: CASSPRGAQPQHF
length: 13
V: TRBV7-6
D: -
J: TRBJ1-5
size: -

DNA: TGCGCCAGCAGCCAACCTTCGGGACTAGCGGGGCCAGGGGGTTACGAGCAGTACTTC
CDR3: CASSQPSGLAGPGGYEQYF
length: 19
V: TRBV4-1
D: TRBD2
J: TRBJ2-7
size: -

DNA: TGTGCCAGCAAAGGACAGGGGTATGGCTACACCTTC
CDR3: CASKGQGYGYTF
length: 12
V: TRBV28
D: TRBD1
J: TRBJ1-2
size: -

DNA: TGTGCCAGCAGTTCTAACCCGTCTGGGACAGGGGCGAACAATGAGCAGTTCTTC
CDR3: CASSSNPSGTGANNEQFF
length: 18
V: TRBV27
D: TRBD1
J: TRBJ2-1
size: -

DNA: TGCAGCGTTGCCGACAAGTACGAGCAGTACTTC
CDR3: CSVADKYEQYF
length: 11
V: TRBV29-1
D: -
J: TRBJ2-7
size: once

DNA: TGTGCCAGCAGTTACTCGACGGGTCCCCTATTCTACGAGCAGTACTTC
CDR3: CASSYSTGPLFYEQYF
length: 16
V: TRBV6-5
D: -
J: TRBJ2-7
size: -

DNA: TGTGCCAGCAGCTTGGCGGCTAGCGGGTACCAAGAGACCCAGTACTTC
CDR3: CASSLAASGYQETQYF
length: 16
V: TRBV5-6
D: TRBD2
J: TRBJ2-5
size: -

DNA: TGCGCCAGCAGCCAAGTGGGACTAGGTTATTACGAGCAGTTCTTC
CDR3: CASSQVGLGYYEQFF
length: 15
V: TRBV4-1
D: TRBD2
J: TRBJ2-1
size: -

DNA: TGTGCCAGCAGACCAACAGGGGGCTACACTATGGATGAGCAGTTCTTC
CDR3: CASRPTGGYTMDEQFF
length: 16
V: TRBV11-2
D: TRBD1
J: TRBJ2-1
size: -

DNA: TGCGCCAGCAGCCAAGCCACTAGCTGGAATGAGCAGTTCTTC
CDR3: CASSQATSWNEQFF
length: 14
V: TRBV4-3
D: -
J: TRBJ2-1
size: -

DNA: TGTGCCAGCAGCTTATGGGCCTCTAATGAAAAACTGTTTTTT
CDR3: CASSLWASNEKLFF
length: 14
V: TRBV5-6
D: -
J: TRBJ1-4
size: -

DNA: TGTGCCAGCAGCAACCGGGACAGGGTTCCTACGTCTGATGGCTACACCTTC
CDR3: CASSNRDRVPTSDGYTF
length: 17
V: TRBV7-6
D: TRBD1
J: TRBJ1-2
size: -

DNA: TGCGCCAGCAGCTTAGGCAGGGGGCTTAGCTACACCTTC
CDR3: CASSLGRGLSYTF
length: 13
V: TRBV5-1
D: TRBD1
J: TRBJ1-2
size: -

DNA: TGTGCCAGCAGCCAACGATTGAAGGGACTTAACGAGCAGTACTTC
CDR3: CASSQRLKGLNEQYF
length: 15
V: TRBV4-2
D: -
J: TRBJ2-7
size: -

DNA: TGTGCCAGCAGTAGTCCCAGGGGGGCGCAAGCTTTCTTT
CDR3: CASSSPRGAQAFF
length: 13
V: TRBV13
D: TRBD1
J: TRBJ1-1
size: -

DNA: TGTGCCAGCAGCGAGTCACATAGCGAGGGATACAATGAGCAGTTCTTC
CDR3: CASSESHSEGYNEQFF
length: 16
V: TRBV7-9
D: -
J: TRBJ2-1
size: -

DNA: TGTGCCAGCAGACAGGAACCCTACGAGCAGTACTTC
CDR3: CASRQEPYEQYF
length: 12
V: TRBV6-1
D: -
J: TRBJ2-7
size: once

DNA: TGTGCCCGACGACAGGGGTGGCCTAATGAGCAGTTCTTC
CDR3: CARRQGWPNEQFF
length: 13
V: TRBV5-3
D: TRBD1
J: TRBJ2-1
size: -

DNA: TGCGCCAGCAGTTCGCAGGGGGTACAAGAGACCCAGTACTTC
CDR3: CASSSQGVQETQYF
length: 14
V: TRBV4-1
D: TRBD1
J: TRBJ2-5
size: once

DNA: TGTGCCAGCAGTGTTATGAGTAGTCTTCCTCCAAGCTCCTACAATGAGCAGTTCTTC
CDR3: CASSVMSSLPPSSYNEQFF
length: 19
V: TRBV6-4
D: -
J: TRBJ2-1
size: -

DNA: TGTGCCAGAAGCCCCGGTTGGGAAGCGGGGCCAACCTACGAGCAGTACTTC
CDR3: CARSPGWEAGPTYEQYF
length: 17
V: TRBV5-3
D: TRBD2
J: TRBJ2-7
size: once

DNA: TGTGCCAGCAGCTGCCGGGATTCCGACAATGAGCAGTTCTTC
CDR3: CASSCRDSDNEQFF
length: 14
V: TRBV7-9
D: -
J: TRBJ2-1
size: -

DNA: TGTGCCAGGACAGGGGTCCCAGATACGCAGTATTTT
CDR3: CARTGVPDTQYF
length: 12
V: TRBV2
D: TRBD1
J: TRBJ2-3
size: once

DNA: TGTGCCAGCGGGCGGGACAGGTTCTTTTACACCGGGGAGCTGTTTTTT
CDR3: CASGRDRFFYTGELFF
length: 16
V: TRBV28
D: TRBD1
J: TRBJ2-2
size: -

DNA: TGTGCCAGCCGGCCCACAAAAACCGGGACTAGCGTGAGTGAGGACACAGATACGCAGTATTTT
CDR3: CASRPTKTGTSVSEDTDTQYF
length: 21
V: TRBV21-1
D: -
J: TRBJ2-3
size: -

DNA: TGTGCCAGCAGCCATCAGGGGGCGTCGAAACTGTTTTTT
CDR3: CASSHQGASKLFF
length: 13
V: TRBV14
D: TRBD1
J: TRBJ1-4
size: -

DNA: TGTGCCAGCAGTCGCGGGGCCGGAGGGAATGAGCAGTTCTTC
CDR3: CASSRGAGGNEQFF
length: 14
V: TRBV6-4
D: -
J: TRBJ2-1
size: -

DNA: TGTGCCAGCAGTTCACTGCTCAGGGTGGAGACCCAGTACTTC
CDR3: CASSSLLRVETQYF
length: 14
V: TRBV27
D: -
J: TRBJ2-5
size: -

DNA: TGCGCCAGCAGCCCTCCAACCGCCCGACAGGGGAGGGTGCGCGGCTACACCTTC
CDR3: CASSPPTARQGRVRGYTF
length: 18
V: TRBV4-1
D: TRBD1
J: TRBJ1-2
size: -

DNA: TGTGCCAGTAGTAACCGGCGGAAGGCGAACACCGGGGAGCTGTTTTTT
CDR3: CASSNRRKANTGELFF
length: 16
V: TRBV19
D: -
J: TRBJ2-2
size: -

DNA: TGTGCCAGCAGTGACCTAGCGGGAGGGGATGAGCAGTTCTTC
CDR3: CASSDLAGGDEQFF
length: 14
V: TRBV6-4
D: TRBD2
J: TRBJ2-1
size: -

DNA: TGTGCCAGCAGTTTCTATAGCGGGAGGGCCGGGACCGGGGAGCTGTTTTTT
CDR3: CASSFYSGRAGTGELFF
length: 17
V: TRBV27
D: TRBD2
J: TRBJ2-2
size: -

DNA: TGTGCCAGCCGGGACAGGGGTCACAATGAGCAGTTCTTC
CDR3: CASRDRGHNEQFF
length: 13
V: TRBV19
D: TRBD1
J: TRBJ2-1
size: -

DNA: TGTGCCAGCAGTCCTCGACAGGGATACAACGAGCAGTACTTC
CDR3: CASSPRQGYNEQYF
length: 14
V: TRBV28
D: TRBD1
J: TRBJ2-7
size: few

DNA: TGCAGTGCTAGAGATCGAGAGGAATGCCTCTTC
CDR3: CSARDREECLF
length: 11
V: TRBV20-1
D: -
J: TRBJ2-1
size: -

DNA: TGTGCCAGCAGCCAAGATCAGACAGGGGAACCCTACGAGCAGTACTTC
CDR3: CASSQDQTGEPYEQYF
length: 16
V: TRBV4-2
D: TRBD1
J: TRBJ2-7
size: -

DNA: TGCAGTGCTGAACGGACTGAAGCTTTCTTT
CDR3: CSAERTEAFF
length: 10
V: TRBV20-1
D: -
J: TRBJ1-1
size: -

DNA: TGTGCCAGCAGCACTGGGACTAGTAGTAGGTCCGTGGAGACCCAGTACTTC
CDR3: CASSTGTSSRSVETQYF
length: 17
V: TRBV9
D: TRBD2
J: TRBJ2-5
size: -

DNA: TGTGCCAGTAGTACCTACAGGGTGGGGCAGCCCCAGCATTTT
CDR3: CASSTYRVGQPQHF
length: 14
V: TRBV19
D: -
J: TRBJ1-5
size: -

DNA: TGTGCCAGCAAGGACAGGTTGAGCTCTGGAAACACCATATATTTT
CDR3: CASKDRLSSGNTIYF
length: 15
V: TRBV27
D: TRBD1
J: TRBJ1-3
size: once

DNA: TGTGCCAGCTCAACCGGGACAGGGTCCAATCAGCCCCAGCATTTT
CDR3: CASSTGTGSNQPQHF
length: 15
V: TRBV19
D: TRBD1
J: TRBJ1-5
size: -

DNA: TGTGCCAGCAGCCCGAGCGGGAGGGCCATAAAGACCCAGTACTTC
CDR3: CASSPSGRAIKTQYF
length: 15
V: TRBV7-2
D: TRBD2
J: TRBJ2-5
size: -

DNA: TGTGCCAGCAGGGATTTGCGGACAGGGGCGGGAGGGCAGTACTTC
CDR3: CASRDLRTGAGGQYF
length: 15
V: TRBV6-1
D: -
J: TRBJ2-7
size: -